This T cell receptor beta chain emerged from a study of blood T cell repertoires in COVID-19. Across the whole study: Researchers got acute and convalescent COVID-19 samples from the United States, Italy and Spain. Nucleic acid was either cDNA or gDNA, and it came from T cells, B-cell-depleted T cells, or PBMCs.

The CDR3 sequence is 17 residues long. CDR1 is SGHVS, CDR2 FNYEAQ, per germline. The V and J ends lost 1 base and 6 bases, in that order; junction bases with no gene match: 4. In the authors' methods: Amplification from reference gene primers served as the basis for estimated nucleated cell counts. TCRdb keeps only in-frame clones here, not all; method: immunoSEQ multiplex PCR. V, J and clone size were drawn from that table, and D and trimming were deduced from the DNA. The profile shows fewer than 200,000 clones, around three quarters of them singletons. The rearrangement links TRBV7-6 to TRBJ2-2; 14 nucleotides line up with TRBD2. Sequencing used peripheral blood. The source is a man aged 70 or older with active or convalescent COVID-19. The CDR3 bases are TGTGCCAGCAGCTTAGGACTAGCGGGGGGGCCCGCCGGGGAGCTGTTTTTT. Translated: CASSLGLAGGPAGELFF.